One TCR beta chain is described in this entry. Its target is not known. Amplification of TCR beta CDR3 regions used RNA as the template. During a first-round RT-PCR of the TCR CDR3, the HTBI primer set was used. TCRdb reanalysed the multiplex PCR reads using MiXCR and keeps one entry per CDR3 protein. The top ten clones hold around 10% of a sample with 27,000 or so distinct CDR3 sequences, roughly 45% of them seen once. Absent ophthalmopathy progression within 18 months defined stable Graves' hyperthyroidism. Each patient was aged 18 to 65 and had newly diagnosed hyperthyroidism of under 2 months' duration. This specimen comes from a study of T cells in Graves' hyperthyroidism and ophthalmopathy. General study points: Ophthalmopathy, which appeared later, was predicted by the model a median approximately 6.7 months before onset. Most expanded thyroid clonotypes above 0.001 also appeared in blood.

Trimming removed 6 bases from V and 2 bases from J; junction bases left unmatched: 4. Germline V gene sequence: CDR1 LNHDA, CDR2 SQIVND (reference sequence). This CDR3 has 14 amino acids. The rearrangement uses TRBV19 and TRBJ1-2; 9 nucleotides align to TRBD1. The sequencing input was blood. This TCR derives from a woman aged 25 to 39 with Graves' hyperthyroidism. CDR3 residues: CASRRTGANYGYTF. Written as DNA, the CDR3 is TGTGCCAGTAGGCGGACAGGGGCGAACTATGGCTACACCTTC.